This T cell receptor beta chain was obtained from a study of cytomegalovirus exposure and HLA in healthy donors. Study conclusions and caveats: Most TCR sequences showed up rarely, but some public TCRs showed up in many donors. A prior analysis recorded that most TCR beta V segments were productive about 87% or about 30% of the time. It was reported that the classifier diagnosed cytomegalovirus status with high specificity and sensitivity in both the original and validation cohorts.

This clone was detected once. Its specificity is unknown. PCR primers comprised 60 Vbeta and 13 Jbeta primers. Data came from immunoSEQ multiplex PCR; TCRdb stores just in-frame clones and leaves some out. The profile covers 110,000 to 150,000 clones, with approximately 72% appearing a single time and roughly 2.1% taken by the ten largest. The length of the CDR3 is 15 residues. The V gene's germline CDR1 is MDHEN and CDR2 SYDVKM. V lost 10 bases to trimming and J lost 0 bases, with 13 bases between them. Sequencing was performed on PBMCs. J is TRBJ2-6 and V is TRBV28; perhaps TRBD1 as D (5 bases). The source of this sequence is a man aged 35-49 years in good health and CMV-seronegative. The CDR3 nucleotides read TGTGCCACCGTAAGAGACAGCTCTGGGGCCAACGTCCTGACTTTC. The encoded protein is CATVRDSSGANVLTF. Drawing the rest from reference TRBV28 and TRBJ2-6, the complete variable domain is DVKVTQSSRYLVKRTGEKVFLECVQDMDHENMFWYRQDPGLGLRLIYFSYDVKMKEKGDIPEGYSVSREKKERFSLILESASTNQTSMYLCATVRDSSGANVLTFGAGSRLTVL.